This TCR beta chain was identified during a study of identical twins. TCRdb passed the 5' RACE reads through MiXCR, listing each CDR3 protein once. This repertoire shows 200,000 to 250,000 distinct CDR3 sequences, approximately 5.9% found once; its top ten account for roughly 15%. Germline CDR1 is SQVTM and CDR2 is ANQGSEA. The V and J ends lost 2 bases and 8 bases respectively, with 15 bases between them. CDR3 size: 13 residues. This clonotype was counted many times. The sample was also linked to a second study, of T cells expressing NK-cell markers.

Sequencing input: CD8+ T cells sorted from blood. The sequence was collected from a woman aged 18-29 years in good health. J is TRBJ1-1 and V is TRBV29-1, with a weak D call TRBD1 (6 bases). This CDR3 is CSVELTGGAEAFF. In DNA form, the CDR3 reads TGCAGCGTTGAACTGACGGGGGGCGCGGAAGCTTTCTTT.